The entry that follows covers one T cell receptor (beta chain) sequence. Its target is unknown. This entry comes from a study of T cells in localized non-small cell lung cancer. Notes on the study in general: Adjacent lung had a median about 60 of the 100 largest tumor clones. Heterogeneity within the tumor remains possible, as just one region underwent sequencing.

Profiling relied on immunoSEQ multiplex PCR, and the TCRdb table lists in-frame clones only, not all of them. The table has nearly 35,000 clones, around 90% seen once. Germline loops: CDR1 MDHEN, CDR2 SYDVKM. The CDR3 runs to 10 residues. The V and J ends lost 4 bases and 11 bases respectively, with 8 bases between them. Sequencing used peripheral blood mononuclear cells, obtained before any cancer treatment. This receptor was taken from a female donor at least 60 years old with stage II lung adenocarcinoma. The V call is TRBV28, the J call TRBJ1-1; D is unclear. The CDR3 nucleotides are TGTGCCAGCAGTTCGTATTCGGCTTTCTTT. Translating it yields CASSSYSAFF.